This T cell receptor beta chain was recovered during a study of blood T cell repertoires in COVID-19. The wider study: There were acute and convalescent COVID-19 samples, and they came from the United States, Italy and Spain.

The length of the CDR3 is 14 residues. Germline V gives CDR1 GTSNPN, CDR2 SVGIG (reference sequence). With 7 bases removed from V and 7 bases from J, the gap between germline ends came to 23 bases. Original processing notes: Estimated nucleated cell counts came from reference gene primer amplification. Only in-frame clones appear in the TCRdb table, and some are missing; sequencing was by immunoSEQ multiplex PCR. V and J calls and clone size are as listed in that table; D and trimming were resolved from the DNA. In the table there are about 73,000 clones, approximately 83% of which are singletons. This sequence joins TRBV30 and TRBJ2-7; D may be TRBD1 (7 bases). This clonotype was sampled from a man older than 75 with active or convalescent COVID-19. Sequencing input: peripheral blood. In DNA form, the CDR3 reads TGTGCCTCAACCAGGGGGGCAGGACCTCGGGAGCAGTACTTC. Its protein product is CASTRGAGPREQYF.